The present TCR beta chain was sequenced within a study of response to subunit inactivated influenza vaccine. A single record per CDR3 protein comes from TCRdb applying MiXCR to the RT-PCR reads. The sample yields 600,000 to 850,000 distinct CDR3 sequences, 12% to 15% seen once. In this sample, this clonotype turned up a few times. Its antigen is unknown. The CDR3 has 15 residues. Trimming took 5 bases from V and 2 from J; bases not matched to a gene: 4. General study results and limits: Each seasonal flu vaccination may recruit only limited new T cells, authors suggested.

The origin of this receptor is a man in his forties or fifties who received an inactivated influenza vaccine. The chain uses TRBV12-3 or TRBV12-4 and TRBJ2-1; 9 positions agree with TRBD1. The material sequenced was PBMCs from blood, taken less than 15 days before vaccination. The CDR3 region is CASSRDRVTYNEQFF. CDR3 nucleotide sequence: TGTGCCAGCAGTCGGGACAGGGTAACCTACAATGAGCAGTTCTTC.